The rows below give T cell receptor beta chains drawn from one sample of a study of T cell repertoires in ileal Crohn's disease. The data were produced by immunoSEQ multiplex PCR, yet TCRdb's version contains in-frame clones alone and is incomplete. The sample gives about 4,500 clones, roughly 82% of which show up once; 4.3% is in the top ten. The sequencing input was ileal tissue. The origin of the receptors is an adult with Crohn's disease. CDR3s include the opening cysteine and the closing phenylalanine or tryptophan. The order of the fields is clone size, CDR3 length, J gene, D gene, V gene, CDR3 DNA, CDR3 protein. D genes are given only for firm matches. A row's size may be missing; if present it is once, few, many or a size class.

clone size: NA
CDR3 length: 15
J gene: TRBJ2-2
D gene: NA
V gene: TRBV6-6
CDR3 DNA: TGTGCCAGCAGTTACTCGGGCAGACGAACCGGGGAGCTGTTTTTT
CDR3 protein: CASSYSGRRTGELFF

clone size: NA
CDR3 length: 17
J gene: TRBJ1-6
D gene: TRBD1
V gene: TRBV18
CDR3 DNA: TGTGCCAGCTCACCGGTACGGGGACAGCAGAATAATTCACCCCTCCACTTT
CDR3 protein: CASSPVRGQQNNSPLHF

clone size: NA
CDR3 length: 15
J gene: TRBJ1-1
D gene: TRBD1
V gene: TRBV5-4
CDR3 DNA: TGTGCCAGCAGCTCCTACGACAGGGGGGTCGCTGAAGCTTTCTTT
CDR3 protein: CASSSYDRGVAEAFF

clone size: NA
CDR3 length: 15
J gene: TRBJ1-6
D gene: NA
V gene: TRBV9
CDR3 DNA: TGTGCCAGCAGCAACACAGTTGGGTATAATTCACCCCTCCACTTT
CDR3 protein: CASSNTVGYNSPLHF

clone size: NA
CDR3 length: 13
J gene: TRBJ1-1
D gene: NA
V gene: TRBV6-4
CDR3 DNA: TGTGCCAGCAGTGCCCACAGGACTACTGAAGCTTTCTTT
CDR3 protein: CASSAHRTTEAFF

clone size: NA
CDR3 length: 12
J gene: TRBJ1-2
D gene: NA
V gene: TRBV9
CDR3 DNA: TGTGCCAGCAGCCCCGGGTCCTATGGCTACACCTTC
CDR3 protein: CASSPGSYGYTF

clone size: NA
CDR3 length: 13
J gene: TRBJ1-4
D gene: NA
V gene: TRBV6-5
CDR3 DNA: TGTGCCAGCAGTAAAGACCATAATGAAAAACTGTTTTTT
CDR3 protein: CASSKDHNEKLFF

clone size: NA
CDR3 length: 17
J gene: TRBJ2-2
D gene: NA
V gene: TRBV11-2
CDR3 DNA: TGTGCCAGCAGCTTAGATCCCGACGGGGCGAACACCGGGGAGCTGTTTTTT
CDR3 protein: CASSLDPDGANTGELFF

clone size: NA
CDR3 length: 16
J gene: TRBJ2-2
D gene: NA
V gene: TRBV5-4
CDR3 DNA: TGTGCCAGCAGCACCCCCGGCAGGGGCGGGACCGGGGAGCTGTTTTTT
CDR3 protein: CASSTPGRGGTGELFF

clone size: NA
CDR3 length: 12
J gene: TRBJ2-7
D gene: NA
V gene: TRBV30
CDR3 DNA: TGTGCCTGGAGTACCCAACTCGGGGAGCAGTACTTC
CDR3 protein: CAWSTQLGEQYF

clone size: NA
CDR3 length: 15
J gene: TRBJ2-3
D gene: TRBD1
V gene: TRBV2
CDR3 DNA: TGTGCCACCCGGCCAGGGACAGGGAGGACAGATACGCAGTATTTT
CDR3 protein: CATRPGTGRTDTQYF

clone size: NA
CDR3 length: 14
J gene: TRBJ2-7
D gene: NA
V gene: TRBV5-4
CDR3 DNA: TGTGCCAGCAGCCCACGGCAGGGGAGAGGCGAGCAGTACTTC
CDR3 protein: CASSPRQGRGEQYF

clone size: once
CDR3 length: 13
J gene: TRBJ1-5
D gene: NA
V gene: TRBV28
CDR3 DNA: TGTGCCAGCAGCAGGGGACGCAATCAGCCCCAGCATTTT
CDR3 protein: CASSRGRNQPQHF

clone size: NA
CDR3 length: 13
J gene: TRBJ2-3
D gene: NA
V gene: TRBV7-9
CDR3 DNA: TGTGCCAGCAGCTTAGGAGGGGCAGATACGCAGTATTTT
CDR3 protein: CASSLGGADTQYF

clone size: few
CDR3 length: 15
J gene: TRBJ2-5
D gene: NA
V gene: TRBV25-1
CDR3 DNA: TGTGCCAGCAGTGAAGACGCCGGGCCCGAAGAGACCCAGTACTTC
CDR3 protein: CASSEDAGPEETQYF

clone size: NA
CDR3 length: 13
J gene: TRBJ2-3
D gene: NA
V gene: TRBV7-8
CDR3 DNA: TGTGCCAGCAGCTTAAGGCGCGAAGATACGCAGTATTTT
CDR3 protein: CASSLRREDTQYF

clone size: NA
CDR3 length: 13
J gene: TRBJ1-1
D gene: NA
V gene: TRBV30
CDR3 DNA: TGTGCCTGGGGGTGGGGGGTGGGCACTGAAGCTTTCTTT
CDR3 protein: CAWGWGVGTEAFF

clone size: NA
CDR3 length: 12
J gene: TRBJ1-1
D gene: NA
V gene: TRBV7-9
CDR3 DNA: TGTGCCAGCAGCTTTTCCAACACTGAAGCTTTCTTT
CDR3 protein: CASSFSNTEAFF

clone size: NA
CDR3 length: 18
J gene: TRBJ1-1
D gene: NA
V gene: TRBV30
CDR3 DNA: TGTGCCTGGAGGTACGCCCTCCGGGATCGATACATGAACACTGAAGCTTTCTTT
CDR3 protein: CAWRYALRDRYMNTEAFF

clone size: NA
CDR3 length: 14
J gene: TRBJ2-7
D gene: NA
V gene: TRBV5-5
CDR3 DNA: TGTGCCAGCAGCTTGGAGTGGGGGACCTACGAGCAGTACTTC
CDR3 protein: CASSLEWGTYEQYF

clone size: NA
CDR3 length: 13
J gene: TRBJ2-7
D gene: NA
V gene: TRBV10-3
CDR3 DNA: TGTGCCATCTCCTCCGGGGGAAAGGACGAGCAGTACTTC
CDR3 protein: CAISSGGKDEQYF

clone size: NA
CDR3 length: 11
J gene: TRBJ1-1
D gene: NA
V gene: TRBV29-1
CDR3 DNA: TGCAGCGGGGGGACACACACTGAAGCTTTCTTT
CDR3 protein: CSGGTHTEAFF

clone size: few
CDR3 length: 17
J gene: TRBJ2-1
D gene: NA
V gene: TRBV4-2
CDR3 DNA: TGTGCCAGCAGCCAAGACCGAAGGGGTAGCTCCTACAATGAGCAGTTCTTC
CDR3 protein: CASSQDRRGSSYNEQFF

clone size: NA
CDR3 length: 13
J gene: TRBJ1-1
D gene: NA
V gene: TRBV10-1
CDR3 DNA: TGCGCCAGCAGTGTCAAGGAGAACACTGAAGCTTTCTTT
CDR3 protein: CASSVKENTEAFF

clone size: NA
CDR3 length: 13
J gene: TRBJ1-1
D gene: NA
V gene: TRBV19
CDR3 DNA: TGTGCCAGTAGTACCAAGAGAAACACTGAAGCTTTCTTT
CDR3 protein: CASSTKRNTEAFF

clone size: NA
CDR3 length: 15
J gene: TRBJ2-7
D gene: NA
V gene: TRBV6-1
CDR3 DNA: TGTGCCAGCAGTGAAGAGGGAGGTGGGTCCTACGAGCAGTACTTC
CDR3 protein: CASSEEGGGSYEQYF